Listed below are T cell receptor beta chains from one sample, sequenced in a study of shared clonotypes between healthy human individuals. Repertoires were generated with immunoSEQ multiplex PCR, while TCRdb's copy carries only in-frame clones and drops some. The sample carries hundreds of thousands of clones, 96% recorded once. The sample taken for sequencing was naive CD8+ T cells sorted from blood. The receptors stem from a woman aged 25 to 39 in good health. Each CDR3 is given with its conserved first and last residue. The D gene is left open where the match is weak. Rows give clone size only sometimes, using once, few, many, or a class for an expanded clone.

J: TRBJ1-3
V: TRBV28
size: .
D: TRBD1
DNA: TGTGCCAGCAGTATTACAGACAGGGGCGCTGGAAACACCATATATTTT
CDR3: CASSITDRGAGNTIYF

J: TRBJ2-3
V: TRBV5-1
size: .
D: TRBD2
DNA: TGCGCCAGCAGCCCGGGACTACCCCGCACAGATACGCAGTATTTT
CDR3: CASSPGLPRTDTQYF

J: TRBJ1-5
V: TRBV4-2
size: .
D: .
DNA: TGTGCCAGCAGCCAAGATACAGGGTCAGGAAATCAGCCCCAGCATTTT
CDR3: CASSQDTGSGNQPQHF

J: TRBJ2-3
V: TRBV7-9
size: .
D: TRBD2
DNA: TGTGCCAGCAGCTTACGGATAGCGGGAGGGTTAGATACGCAGTATTTT
CDR3: CASSLRIAGGLDTQYF

J: TRBJ1-1
V: TRBV19
size: .
D: TRBD1
DNA: TGTGCCAGTAGTATAGTCCCAGGGGGAAACACTGAAGCTTTCTTT
CDR3: CASSIVPGGNTEAFF

J: TRBJ2-1
V: TRBV4-1
size: .
D: .
DNA: TGCGCCAGCAGCCGGAGCCAGGGCGGATACTACTACAATGAGCAGTTCTTC
CDR3: CASSRSQGGYYYNEQFF

J: TRBJ2-5
V: TRBV4-1
size: .
D: .
DNA: TGCGCCAGCAGCGAATACCATGCGGGTGGTGAGGAGACCCAGTACTTC
CDR3: CASSEYHAGGEETQYF

J: TRBJ2-7
V: TRBV27
size: .
D: .
DNA: TGTGCCAGCAGTCTGGACGGGGAGATACACGAGCAGTACTTC
CDR3: CASSLDGEIHEQYF

J: TRBJ2-7
V: TRBV28
size: .
D: TRBD1
DNA: TGTGCCAGCAGCCCCGACAGGGTCGTCTACGAGCAGTACTTC
CDR3: CASSPDRVVYEQYF

J: TRBJ2-7
V: TRBV28
size: .
D: TRBD1
DNA: TGTGCCAGCGGGGACGGGACAGGGCGCTACGAGCAGTACTTC
CDR3: CASGDGTGRYEQYF

J: TRBJ1-2
V: TRBV28
size: .
D: TRBD1
DNA: TGTGCCAGCAGTTTTGAAGTCCTCTCAGGGGGTGGCTACACCTTC
CDR3: CASSFEVLSGGGYTF

J: TRBJ1-2
V: TRBV6-1
size: .
D: TRBD1
DNA: TGTGCCAGCAGTGAAGCACACAGGGGGCTTGGATATGGCTACACCTTC
CDR3: CASSEAHRGLGYGYTF

J: TRBJ1-2
V: TRBV7-9
size: .
D: .
DNA: TGTGCCAGCAGCTTAGGTACGGAGGGGTTCAATGGCTACACCTTC
CDR3: CASSLGTEGFNGYTF

J: TRBJ2-7
V: TRBV27
size: .
D: .
DNA: TGTGCCAGCAGTTTAAGGTCCCCCTACGAGCAGTACTTC
CDR3: CASSLRSPYEQYF

J: TRBJ2-7
V: TRBV20-1
size: .
D: .
DNA: TGCAGTGCTAGAGCGGCCGGAGGGCAGTACTTC
CDR3: CSARAAGGQYF

J: TRBJ1-3
V: TRBV29-1
size: .
D: .
DNA: TGCAGCGGCGTTCGGGGAAACACCATATATTTT
CDR3: CSGVRGNTIYF

J: TRBJ2-7
V: TRBV5-4
size: .
D: TRBD1
DNA: TGTGCCAGCAGCTTCCTAGGACAGGGTGAATTTTCCTACGAGCAGTACTTC
CDR3: CASSFLGQGEFSYEQYF

J: TRBJ2-1
V: TRBV7-2
size: .
D: .
DNA: TGTGCCAGCAGCTTACAGGGGTACAATGAGCAGTTCTTC
CDR3: CASSLQGYNEQFF

J: TRBJ2-7
V: TRBV7-9
size: .
D: .
DNA: TGTGCCAGCAGCATGACAGCTGGTGAGCAGTACTTC
CDR3: CASSMTAGEQYF

J: TRBJ1-2
V: TRBV5-6
size: .
D: .
DNA: TGTGCCAGCAGCCCCTGGGGGGGGAGTTTGAATGGCTACACCTTC
CDR3: CASSPWGGSLNGYTF

J: TRBJ2-2
V: TRBV4-1
size: .
D: .
DNA: TGCGCCAGCAGCCAAGGAAACCATCTGTTTTTT
CDR3: CASSQGNHLFF

J: TRBJ1-1
V: TRBV29-1
size: .
D: .
DNA: TGCAGCGTTGTTCTTCGCACACTTCTGATACTGAACACTGAAGCTTTCTTT
CDR3: CSVVLRTLLILNTEAFF

J: TRBJ1-5
V: TRBV5-5
size: once
D: .
DNA: TGTGCCAGCAGCTTTGGACGGGGGGCTAATCAGCCCCAGCATTTT
CDR3: CASSFGRGANQPQHF

J: TRBJ2-7
V: TRBV28
size: .
D: TRBD2
DNA: TGTGCCAGCAGTCAAAGGACTAGCGGAGGGGTCTACGAGCAGTACTTC
CDR3: CASSQRTSGGVYEQYF

J: TRBJ1-3
V: TRBV2
size: .
D: .
DNA: TGTGCCAGCAGTACCCCGGGCCGAGATGGAAACACCATATATTTT
CDR3: CASSTPGRDGNTIYF

J: TRBJ2-7
V: TRBV13
size: once
D: .
DNA: TGTGCCAGCAGCTTAGGCCAGGACGAGCAGTACTTC
CDR3: CASSLGQDEQYF

J: TRBJ1-4
V: TRBV6-5
size: once
D: .
DNA: TGTGCCAGCAGCCCCCTCGACAGTAGAGAAAAACTGTTTTTT
CDR3: CASSPLDSREKLFF

J: TRBJ2-1
V: TRBV28
size: .
D: TRBD2
DNA: TGTGCCAGCAGTTTAGGATCGTCACTAGCGGGAGGTCTAGGCAATGAGCAGTTCTTC
CDR3: CASSLGSSLAGGLGNEQFF

J: TRBJ1-2
V: TRBV6-5
size: .
D: .
DNA: TGTGCCAGCAGCTATGACAGGTTCTATGGCTACACCTTC
CDR3: CASSYDRFYGYTF